This T cell receptor beta chain was profiled in a study of OX40 agonist ivuxolimab in advanced cancers. The length of the CDR3 is 14 residues. Germline CDR1 and CDR2: MNHNS and SASEGT. Trimming took off 2 bases at V and 2 bases at J, with 9 bases between the two ends. TCRdb's table, derived via immunoSEQ multiplex PCR, lists solely in-frame clones and lacks some. Altogether about 56,000 clones are present, approximately 82% being singletons, with the ten largest covering around 4.3%. The TCR originated in an adult with an advanced solid tumor such as melanoma, head and neck, liver or kidney cancer. This chain links TRBV6-1 with TRBJ1-1; D is undetermined. This sample comprised CD4+ or CD8+ T cells sorted from blood, obtained in a trial of the OX40 agonist ivuxolimab. The CDR3 region has the DNA TGTGCCAGCAGTGAACTCTACAGCAACACTGAAGCTTTCTTT. This translates into CASSELYSNTEAFF.